Following are 31 T cell receptor beta chains from one sample sequenced in a study of blood T cell repertoires in COVID-19. The table came from immunoSEQ multiplex PCR; TCRdb's copy has only in-frame clones and leaves some out. Here the sample spans 250,000 to 350,000 clones, approximately 88% being singletons. The sample comprised PBMCs or T cells enriched from blood (not recorded which). These receptors were taken from a woman between 35 and 50 years old who had recovered from COVID-19.

V and J are TRBV7-9 and TRBJ2-7; the D is unclear. V was shortened by 1 base and J by 3 bases, with 10 bases between the two germline ends. In germline, CDR1 is SEHNR, CDR2 FQNEAQ (reference sequence). This CDR3 has 14 amino acids. The CDR3 sequence is CASSLGAINYEQYF. In DNA, the CDR3 is TGTGCCAGCAGCTTAGGGGCGATAAACTACGAGCAGTACTTC.

The chain joins TRBV20-1 to TRBJ1-5; D call uncertain. V shed 5 bases and J shed 8 bases, with 7 bases lying between them. The CDR3 extends over 10 amino acids. CDR1 is DFQATT and CDR2 is SNEGSKA in the germline V gene (reference sequence). CDR3 DNA sequence: TGCAGTGCTGGGCGGGAGCCCCAGCATTTT. This translates into CSAGREPQHF.

This chain uses TRBV5-1 with TRBJ2-7; 7 bases match TRBD1. Losses at the gene ends were 2 bases for V and 2 bases for J; bases not matched to a gene: 7. The length of the CDR3 is 15 residues. CDR1 is SGHRS and CDR2 is YFSETQ in the germline V gene. The CDR3 is CASSLHRQGAYEQYF. DNA for the CDR3: TGCGCCAGCAGCTTACATCGGCAGGGGGCCTACGAGCAGTACTTC.

This sequence joins TRBV7-8 and TRBJ1-1, with D uncertain. The CDR3 loop spans 14 amino acids. V lost 1 base to trimming and J lost 7 bases, with 13 bases between them. The V gene's germline CDR1 is SGHVS and CDR2 FQNEAQ. The CDR3 sequence is CASSLGGVEGEAFF. Written as DNA, the CDR3 is TGTGCCAGCAGCTTAGGCGGGGTGGAGGGTGAAGCTTTCTTT. Full variable domain (missing parts from reference TRBV7-8 and TRBJ1-1): GAGVSQSPRYKVAKRGQDVALRCDPISGHVSLFWYQQALGQGPEFLTYFQNEAQLDKSGLPSDRFFAERPEGSVSTLKIQRTQQEDSAVYLCASSLGGVEGEAFFGQGTRLTVV.

This chain links TRBV15 with TRBJ2-7; 7 nucleotides align to TRBD2. Looked up from germline, CDR1 is LNHNV and CDR2 is YYDKDF (reference sequence). Trimming cost V 0 bases and J 12 bases; bases outside gene matches: 8. The length of the CDR3 is 13 residues. The CDR3 region has the DNA TGTGCCACCAGCAGAGATCGGTCGACTAGCTTGTACTTC. It encodes CATSRDRSTSLYF.

The CDR3: CASSSQTGPTYEQYF. The DNA of the CDR3 is TGTGCCAGTAGTTCGCAGACAGGGCCGACCTACGAGCAGTACTTC. The chain carries TRBV19 and TRBJ2-7; the match to TRBD1 covers 7 bases. CDR1 is LNHDA and CDR2 is SQIVND in the germline V gene (reference sequence). The ends lost 5 bases at V and 2 bases at J; junction bases unmatched: 9. The CDR3 consists of 15 residues. Supplemented by reference TRBV19 and TRBJ2-7, the full variable domain reads DGGITQSPKYLFRKEGQNVTLSCEQNLNHDAMYWYRQDPGQGLRLIYYSQIVNDFQKGDIAEGYSVSREKKESFPLTVTSAQKNPTAFYLCASSSQTGPTYEQYFGPGTRLTVT.

The chain combines TRBV28 with TRBJ1-1; 7 bases fit TRBD1. Germline V gives CDR1 MDHEN, CDR2 SYDVKM. The CDR3 is 16 residues long. The ends lost 2 bases at V and 5 bases at J; junction bases unmatched: 11. The CDR3 is CASSLLRGLGGTEAFF. DNA of the CDR3: TGTGCCAGCAGTTTACTGAGGGGGCTGGGAGGTACTGAAGCTTTCTTT. The entire variable domain, with the rest obtained from reference TRBV28 and TRBJ1-1, is as follows: DVKVTQSSRYLVKRTGEKVFLECVQDMDHENMFWYRQDPGLGLRLIYFSYDVKMKEKGDIPEGYSVSREKKERFSLILESASTNQTSMYLCASSLLRGLGGTEAFFGQGTRLTVV.

J is TRBJ1-1 and V is TRBV4-3; the D is unclear. In germline, CDR1 is LGHNA, CDR2 YSLEER. The CDR3 runs 15 residues. V shed 0 bases and J shed 1 base, with 9 bases lying between them. CDR3 sequence: CASSQDRPPNTEAFF. The CDR3 nucleotides read TGCGCCAGCAGCCAAGACAGGCCGCCGAACACTGAAGCTTTCTTT.

The chain is built from TRBV12-5 and TRBJ1-2, with a possible D match to TRBD1 (6 bases). The V gene lost 9 bases and the J gene lost 6 bases, with 20 bases spanning the gap. The CDR3 has 14 amino acids. Germline V lookup: CDR1 LGHNT, CDR2 FRNRAP. CDR3 region: CASYRARGAHGYTF. In DNA form, the CDR3 reads TGTGCTAGCTACAGAGCCCGGGGGGCGCATGGCTACACCTTC. The complete variable domain, with remaining parts taken from reference TRBV12-5 and TRBJ1-2, reads DARVTQTPRHKVTEMGQEVTMRCQPILGHNTVFWYRQTMMQGLELLAYFRNRAPLDDSGMPKDRFSAEMPDATLATLKIQPSEPRDSAVYFCASYRARGAHGYTFGSGTRLTVV.

The chain is built from TRBV5-1 and TRBJ2-5; weak D call: TRBD2 (6 bases). The germline CDR1 and CDR2 sequences are SGHRS and YFSETQ. Between the trimmed V and J ends, which lost 2 bases and 3 bases, there was a span of 8 bases. The CDR3 is 13 amino acids. CDR3: CASSLGGEETQYF. The CDR3 DNA is TGCGCCAGCAGCTTAGGAGGGGAAGAGACCCAGTACTTC.

The chain has TRBV28 and TRBJ2-7; a possible D gene is TRBD1 (6 bases). CDR1 MDHEN and CDR2 SYDVKM come from the germline V gene. This CDR3 contains 12 residues. The V end was cut by 1 base, the J end by 12 bases, with 13 bases between. CDR3 sequence: CASSLSPGTPYF. The DNA for the CDR3 is TGTGCCAGCAGTTTATCCCCCGGGACACCGTACTTC.

The V gene is TRBV18, the J gene TRBJ1-1, with a weak D call TRBD1 (5 bases). The germline V and J ends were trimmed by 3 bases and 3 bases, with 11 bases remaining between them. There are 14 residues in the CDR3. Germline-derived CDR1 and CDR2 are KGHSH and LQKENI. CDR3 in amino acids: CASSPNQGYTEAFF. The CDR3 DNA is TGTGCCAGCTCACCCAATCAGGGTTACACTGAAGCTTTCTTT.

J is TRBJ1-3 and V is TRBV2, with D perhaps matching TRBD1 (5 bases). Per the germline V gene, CDR1 is SNHLY and CDR2 is FYNNEI. The CDR3 covers 13 residues. V was clipped by 8 bases and J by 0 bases, with 8 bases between them. This chain's CDR3 is CASGTGSGNTIYF. CDR3 DNA: TGTGCCAGCGGCACAGGCTCTGGAAACACCATATATTTT.

The chain employs TRBV7-2 and TRBJ1-2, with D tentatively TRBD1 (5 bases). V lost 1 base and J lost 2, with 11 bases in between. CDR3 length: 15 amino acids. Germline assignment: CDR1 SGHTA and CDR2 FQGNSA. Here the CDR3 DNA reads TGTGCCAGCAGCTTAGGAGGCGGGACGAACTATGGCTACACCTTC. It encodes CASSLGGGTNYGYTF.

The rearrangement links TRBV7-9 to TRBJ2-1, with 13 bases lining up with TRBD2. J gave up 6 bases and V 4 bases, and 3 bases lay outside the gene matches. The CDR3 is made up of 15 amino acids. CDR1 is SEHNR, CDR2 FQNEAQ, per germline (reference sequence). The CDR3: CASSYRTSGGNEQFF. The CDR3 DNA reads TGTGCCAGCAGCTATCGGACTAGCGGGGGCAATGAGCAGTTCTTC.

V usage is TRBV2 and J usage is TRBJ1-5, with D unclear. The CDR3 is 14 amino acids. From germline, CDR1 is SNHLY and CDR2 FYNNEI. V was shortened by 4 bases and J by 3 bases, with 10 bases between the two germline ends. The CDR3 reads CASSVDGNNQPQHF. In DNA, the CDR3 is TGTGCCAGCAGTGTGGACGGGAACAATCAGCCCCAGCATTTT.

V gene TRBV5-1 combines with J gene TRBJ2-5, with D perhaps TRBD1 (5 bases). Germline-derived CDR1 and CDR2 are SGHRS and YFSETQ. The CDR3 runs 13 residues. Trimming took 4 bases from V and 2 from J, leaving 9 bases between them. The CDR3 reads CASSPQGQETQYF. CDR3 DNA sequence: TGCGCCAGCAGCCCCCAGGGACAAGAGACCCAGTACTTC.

The genes are TRBV13 and TRBJ2-5, with D possibly matching TRBD1 (6 bases). The V gene's germline CDR1 is PRHDT and CDR2 FYEKMQ (reference sequence). There are 14 residues in the CDR3. Deletions cut 5 bases from V and 2 bases from J, with 12 bases between. CDR3 coding DNA: TGTGCCAGCAGCCCCAGGACAGAGCAAGAGACCCAGTACTTC. Protein sequence: CASSPRTEQETQYF.

Concerning this clone: The junction does not match germline at one end; this may be a read error. The CDR3 region is CASSQEPQQGAAHF. In DNA, the CDR3 is TGTGCCAGCAGCCAAGAACCTCAACAGGGCGCGGCCCACTTC. The chain uses TRBV3-1 (or the pseudogene TRBV3-2) and TRBJ2-7, with D perhaps matching TRBD1 (6 bases). This CDR3 contains 14 residues. Germline CDR1 LGHDT, CDR2 YNNKEL (reference sequence).

The V call is TRBV6-1, the J call TRBJ2-3; D possibly corresponds to TRBD2 (5 bases). The V gene lost 0 bases and the J gene lost 5 bases, with 12 bases spanning the gap. The CDR3 totals 15 residues. Germline loops: CDR1 MNHNS, CDR2 SASEGT. CDR3 residues: CASSEARVRVDTQYF. Here the CDR3 DNA reads TGTGCCAGCAGTGAAGCCCGGGTGAGGGTAGATACGCAGTATTTT.

This chain uses TRBV20-1 with TRBJ2-4; D perhaps matches TRBD1 (5 bases). CDR3 length equals 17 residues. V lost 3 bases, J lost 0 bases, and 18 bases lay in between. CDR1 is DFQATT and CDR2 is SNEGSKA in the germline V gene (reference sequence). CDR3 in amino acids: CSASKDTSLLAKNIQYF. CDR3 coding DNA: TGCAGTGCTAGTAAGGACACGAGTCTACTAGCCAAAAACATTCAGTACTTC.

This clone has just a few counts. This sequence joins TRBV7-2 and TRBJ1-1; D gene ambiguous. CDR1 and CDR2 from the germline V gene are SGHTA and FQGNSA. CDR3 length: 14 residues. With 5 bases removed from V and 1 base from J, the gap between germline ends came to 11 bases. Written as DNA, the CDR3 is TGTGCCAGCAGCCCGAGTCCTTCGAACACTGAAGCTTTCTTT. The encoded protein is CASSPSPSNTEAFF.

J is TRBJ2-7 and V is TRBV7-8, with TRBD1 matching over 9 bases. Germline trimming cut 1 base from V and 4 bases from J; bases unmatched to any gene: 5. Germline CDR1 is SGHVS and CDR2 is FQNEAQ. This CDR3 region has 15 residues. The CDR3, as DNA: TGTGCCAGCAGCTTAGAAGGGACAGGGTGGTACGAGCAGTACTTC. This codes for CASSLEGTGWYEQYF.

The gene calls are TRBV3-1 (or the pseudogene TRBV3-2) and TRBJ2-1; 8 bases agree with TRBD2. The V and J ends lost 2 bases and 4 bases, in that order; junction bases with no gene match: 13. The CDR3 runs 18 residues. CDR1 and CDR2 (germline): LGHDT, YNNKEL (reference sequence). The CDR3: CASSQLTVAPGGYNEQFF. In DNA form, the CDR3 reads TGTGCCAGCAGCCAACTTACTGTAGCCCCGGGAGGGTACAATGAGCAGTTCTTC.

The chain combines TRBV28 with TRBJ1-2; no reliable D call. Trimming took off 5 bases at V and 0 bases at J, with 13 bases between the two ends. Germline CDR1 MDHEN, CDR2 SYDVKM. The CDR3 has 15 amino acids. CDR3 DNA sequence: TGTGCCAGCAGTCCTTACGGCGGAGCTAACTATGGCTACACCTTC. It is translated as CASSPYGGANYGYTF.

The J gene is TRBJ2-2, the V gene TRBV7-9; the D gene is possibly TRBD1 (5 bases). Germline CDR1 SEHNR, CDR2 FQNEAQ (reference sequence). Trimming removed 10 bases from V and 2 bases from J, with 14 bases in between. CDR3 length: 14 amino acids. CDR3 loop: CANPRRENTGELFF. For the CDR3, the DNA is TGTGCCAACCCGCGCAGGGAAAACACCGGGGAGCTGTTTTTT.

The chain combines TRBV7-2 with TRBJ2-1; D is possibly TRBD1 (6 bases). V dropped 5 bases and J dropped 4 bases, with 9 bases sitting between them. The CDR3 length is 13 residues. CDR1 is SGHTA and CDR2 is FQGNSA in the germline V gene. As DNA, the CDR3 is TGTGCCAGCAGCATGACAGGATACAATGAGCAGTTCTTC. This translates into CASSMTGYNEQFF.

This rearrangement joins TRBV11-2 to TRBJ2-7, with 8 bases aligning to TRBD2. The CDR3 totals 13 residues. V gave up 5 bases and J gave up 5 bases; unmatched junction bases: 5. Germline loops: CDR1 SGHAT, CDR2 FQNNGV. The CDR3 sequence: CASSHGLANEQYF. CDR3 sequence (DNA): TGTGCCAGCAGCCACGGACTAGCTAACGAGCAGTACTTC.

The rearrangement links TRBV28 to TRBJ2-1; 7 bases agree with TRBD2. The CDR3 contains 16 residues. The germline V gene encodes CDR1 MDHEN and CDR2 SYDVKM. V shed 2 bases, J shed 1 base, and the junction held 5 bases outside the gene matches. CDR3 sequence reads: CASSLRAGASYNEQFF. In DNA, the CDR3 is TGTGCCAGCAGTTTACGTGCGGGAGCATCCTACAATGAGCAGTTCTTC.

This clone has a handful of counts. The chain employs TRBV5-5 and TRBJ2-1, with D possibly being TRBD2 (6 bases). Trimming removed 0 bases at V and 6 bases at J, with 13 bases between. Germline V gives CDR1 SGHKS, CDR2 YYEKEE (reference sequence). This CDR3 is built from 15 residues. The CDR3 DNA follows: TGTGCCAGCAGCTTGGGTCGGGAGCCAGGCAATGAGCAGTTCTTC. This codes for CASSLGREPGNEQFF.

The V gene is TRBV19, the J gene TRBJ1-4; TRBD1 might be the D (6 bases). V was clipped by 3 bases and J by 4 bases, with 12 bases between them. Germline CDR1 is LNHDA and CDR2 is SQIVND (reference sequence). The CDR3 spans 15 residues. CDR3 residues: CASSMRDTSNEKLFF. For the CDR3, the DNA is TGTGCCAGTAGTATGAGGGACACGAGTAATGAAAAACTGTTTTTT.